This T cell receptor beta chain is drawn from a study of CD8+ T cells in alopecia areata. The sequencing template was cDNA reverse transcribed from extracted RNA. Profiled with immunoSEQ multiplex PCR; TCRdb holds only in-frame clones, not every one. This table holds around 170,000 clones, approximately 50% found once. CDR1 and CDR2 (germline): MRHNA, SNTAGT. Losses at the gene ends were 0 bases for V and 2 bases for J; bases not matched to a gene: 1. The CDR3 runs 16 residues. Treatment indicated: oral pan-JAK inhibitor, 5-10 mg twice daily. This clone was counted ten times or more. This TCR was recovered from a human donor with alopecia areata. The chain couples TRBV6-4 to TRBJ2-3; 11 bases line up with TRBD2. The sequenced sample was CD8+ T cells sorted from blood, obtained at roughly week 52, from a patient treated with tofacitinib. For the CDR3, the DNA is TGTGCCAGCAGTGACTCTAGCGGGGGGGCCACAGATACGCAGTATTTT. Its translation: CASSDSSGGATDTQYF.